This TCR beta chain was identified in a study of PD-1 blockade in classical Hodgkin lymphoma. Time point defined: newly diagnosed, previously untreated cHL patient sample. Thawed PBMCs were the source of CD4+ T cells, purified by magnetic negative selection. Comparison relied on PBMCs that came from newly diagnosed, untreated classical Hodgkin lymphoma. V shed 3 bases and J 6 bases; nucleotides not matched to a gene: 9. This CDR3 spans 15 amino acids. CDR1 and CDR2 (germline): SGHVS, FQNEAQ. Profiling relied on immunoSEQ multiplex PCR, and the TCRdb table lists in-frame clones only, not all of them. The sample holds 15,000 to 18,000 clones, around 84% seen once.

This chain joins TRBV7-8 and TRBJ2-7; 9 bases map to TRBD1. The receptor's source is a human donor with classical Hodgkin lymphoma. What was sequenced was CD4+ T cells from blood. CDR3 coding DNA: TGTGCCAGCAGCTTGGTACAGGGGGCGGTCGGCGAGCAGTACTTC. Protein product: CASSLVQGAVGEQYF.